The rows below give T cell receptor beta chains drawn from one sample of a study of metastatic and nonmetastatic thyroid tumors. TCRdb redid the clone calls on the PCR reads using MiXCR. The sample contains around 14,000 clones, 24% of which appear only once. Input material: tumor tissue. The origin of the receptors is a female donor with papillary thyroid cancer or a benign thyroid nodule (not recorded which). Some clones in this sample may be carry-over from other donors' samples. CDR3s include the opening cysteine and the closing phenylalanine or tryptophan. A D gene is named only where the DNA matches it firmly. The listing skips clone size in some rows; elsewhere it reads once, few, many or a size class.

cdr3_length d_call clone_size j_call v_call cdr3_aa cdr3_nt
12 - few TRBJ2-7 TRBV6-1 CASSEGVYEQYF TGTGCCAGCAGTGAAGGGGTTTACGAGCAGTACTTC
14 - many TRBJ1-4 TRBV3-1 CASSQAGANEKLFF TGTGCCAGCAGCCAAGCTGGGGCTAATGAAAAACTGTTTTTT
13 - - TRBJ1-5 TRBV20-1 CSAREEGNQPQHF TGCAGTGCTAGAGAAGAGGGGAATCAGCCCCAGCATTTT
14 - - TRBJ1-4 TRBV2 CASSNPRGWEKLLF TGTGCCAGCAGTAACCCACGGGGCTGGGAAAAACTGCTTTTT
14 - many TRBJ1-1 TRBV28 CASSPPLLSTEAFF TGTGCCAGCAGTCCCCCCCTCTTGAGCACTGAAGCTTTCTTT
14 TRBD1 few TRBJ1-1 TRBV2 CASSARTGRTEAFF TGTGCCAGCAGTGCCCGGACAGGGAGGACTGAAGCTTTCTTT
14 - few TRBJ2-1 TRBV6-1 CASAPGGGYNEQFF TGTGCCAGTGCCCCCGGCGGAGGCTACAATGAGCAGTTCTTC
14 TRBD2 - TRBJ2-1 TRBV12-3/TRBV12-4 CASRGTSGTYEQFF TGTGCCAGCAGGGGGACTAGCGGGACGTATGAGCAGTTCTTC
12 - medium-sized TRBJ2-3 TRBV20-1 CSAGGGTDTQYF TGCAGTGCAGGGGGGGGCACAGATACGCAGTATTTT
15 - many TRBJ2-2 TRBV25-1 CASSDPGLYTGELFF TGTGCCAGCAGTGACCCGGGACTGTACACCGGGGAGCTGTTTTTT
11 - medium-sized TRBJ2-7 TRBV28 CATLRDYEQYF TGTGCCACCTTAAGGGACTACGAGCAGTACTTC
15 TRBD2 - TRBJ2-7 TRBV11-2 CASSFGLAGVYEQYF TGTGCCAGCAGCTTCGGACTAGCGGGAGTCTACGAGCAGTACTTC
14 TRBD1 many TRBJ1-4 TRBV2 CASREDRGREKLFF TGTGCCAGCAGGGAAGACAGGGGCAGGGAAAAACTGTTTTTT